The 4 T cell receptor beta chains presented below share a single source sample, sequenced in a study of control samples from healthy donors and cancer patients. The method was immunoSEQ multiplex PCR; TCRdb's version includes in-frame clones alone and lacks a portion of them. This repertoire shows 85,000 to 90,000 clones, around nine tenths found once; its top ten account for around a fifth. The sequenced sample was blood. These receptors all come from a young man in good health.

The chain has TRBV24-1 and TRBJ1-2; no clear D. The germline gives CDR1 KGHDR, CDR2 SFDVKD. The CDR3 runs to 14 residues. Between the trimmed V and J ends, which lost 7 bases and 7 bases, there was a span of 18 bases. The CDR3 nucleotides are TGTGCCACCAGACCCAAAGGAACCTATGGTGGCTACACCTTC. It encodes CATRPKGTYGGYTF.

The genes are TRBV2 and TRBJ1-4, with TRBD1 identical over 9 bases. V was pared by 7 bases and J by 8 bases, with 8 bases of the junction left unmatched. CDR1 and CDR2 (germline): SNHLY, FYNNEI. The CDR3 totals 14 residues. This CDR3 is CASIPGTGLEKLFF. CDR3 nucleotides: TGTGCCAGCATCCCCGGGACAGGGCTCGAAAAACTGTTTTTT.

This chain joins TRBV6-2 or TRBV6-3 and TRBJ1-1; TRBD1 might be the D (5 bases). The V gene lost 2 bases and the J gene lost 4 bases, with 14 bases spanning the gap. The CDR3 runs 15 residues. Germline-derived CDR1 and CDR2 are MNHEY and SVGEGT. The CDR3 sequence: CASSYRGPGGTEAFF. CDR3 in DNA: TGTGCCAGCAGTTACAGGGGCCCGGGGGGCACTGAAGCTTTCTTT.

The chain couples TRBV6-5 to TRBJ2-5; D tentatively reads TRBD1 or TRBD2 (5 bases each). V lost 5 bases to trimming and J lost 2 bases, with 12 bases between them. Germline V gene sequence: CDR1 MNHEY, CDR2 SVGAGI. The CDR3 has 14 amino acids. For the CDR3, the DNA is TGTGCCAGCAGTCGGGACGGACCGCAAGAGACCCAGTACTTC. This codes for CASSRDGPQETQYF.